This is a list of T cell receptor beta chains from one sample in a study of T-cell reconstitution after alpha-beta-depleted transplantation in children. TCRdb reanalysed the PCR reads using MiXCR and keeps one entry per CDR3 protein. The table shows roughly 200,000 distinct CDR3 sequences, with roughly 14% occurring only once. This material consisted of PBMCs from the stem cell graft donor, taken from the stem cell graft. The receptor set was obtained from a human donor who donated a stem cell graft to a child with acute lymphoblastic leukemia. Each CDR3 is given with its conserved first and last residue. The D gene is left open where the match is weak. Only some rows state a clone size, as once, few, many or a class for expanded clones.

clone_size cdr3_length d_call v_call cdr3_aa
- 15 TRBD1 TRBV20-1 CSALKWGQGNTEAFF
many 14 - TRBV12-3/TRBV12-4 CASSFEAGLQPQHF
many 14 TRBD1 TRBV20-1 CSARVDRVHNEQFF
- 13 TRBD1 TRBV6-2/TRBV6-3 CANSDREQETQYF
many 17 - TRBV5-1 CASSFYGLAEVTGELFF
- 17 - TRBV24-1 CATSDPTGSGLYNEQFF
many 19 TRBD2 TRBV4-2 CASSQGTFSGLAPSDTQYF
- 14 - TRBV12-2 CASRRDVRGCEQYF
many 16 TRBD2 TRBV27 CASSLGLAGVWDTQYF
few 14 - TRBV5-1 CASSPLSGYGELFF
- 12 - TRBV6-1 CASSERVYGYTF
many 14 - TRBV5-1 CASSLGHYSYEQYF
- 12 - TRBV28 CAVKEGNEKLFF
many 12 - TRBV7-9 CASSSGAREAFF
many 13 TRBD2 TRBV19 CASSDGLAGVRFF
many 17 TRBD1 TRBV5-1 CASSLAGTGGVKNIQYF
- 15 TRBD1 TRBV5-1 CASSPTGQGAHEQYF
many 13 - TRBV29-1 CSVDVQSTDTQYF
- 15 - TRBV5-1 CASSTGTAEDEKLFF
many 13 - TRBV15 CATSRDRGETQYF
many 14 - TRBV7-9 CASSGPGDRRPQHF
many 14 - TRBV10-3 CAISRDSAENEQFF
many 14 TRBD1 TRBV5-5 CASSARDRNYGYTF
- 14 - TRBV25-1 CASSGRQGQETQYF
few 12 TRBD2 TRBV20-1 CSAGLAGGEQYF
few 17 - TRBV6-5 CASSYPGTKKISYEQYF
- 13 - TRBV12-3/TRBV12-4 CATAVAANTEAFF
many 15 TRBD1 TRBV29-1 CSVEGLLGTEDGYTF
few 13 - TRBV29-1 CSVALTMGSGYTF
many 14 - TRBV27 CASSRDRNTGELFF
- 13 - TRBV28 CASSRSGIREQYF
many 15 - TRBV6-2/TRBV6-3 CASSYTAYSNQPQHF
- 15 TRBD2 TRBV30 CAWARDGGLAGKQYF
few 19 - TRBV3-1 CASSQDLWGSGRTSPEAFF
- 15 - TRBV12-3/TRBV12-4 CASSPRGSSRYEQFF
few 15 - TRBV12-3/TRBV12-4 CASSPGPFGKNIQYF
many 14 - TRBV5-1 CASSPPGSIYGYTF
few 15 TRBD1 TRBV5-5 CASSFVQGSEETQYF
few 14 TRBD1 TRBV5-1 CASSLSGQGETQYF
many 16 - TRBV27 CASSLSGGIKAGELFF
- 15 TRBD2 TRBV20-1 CSASSVAGDTYEQYF
many 12 - TRBV11-3 CASGPSTDTQYF
many 17 TRBD2 TRBV12-3/TRBV12-4 CASSKTSGRIPYNEQFF
many 14 - TRBV6-5 CASSSVYYTGELFF
many 14 - TRBV5-1 CASRPGTGTYEQYF
- 15 TRBD1 TRBV5-5 CASSLGGQFSYEQYF
many 17 - TRBV4-1 CASSQDSGRGGLHGYTF
many 12 - TRBV20-1 CSADGRADTQYF
- 11 TRBD2 TRBV24-1 CATGGENEQFF
many 13 - TRBV20-1 CSASLGRYTEAFF
many 14 - TRBV21-1 CASSTGQVSYEQYF
many 14 TRBD2 TRBV6-2/TRBV6-3 CASGLAGRTDTQYF
many 18 - TRBV5-1 CASSSHIRGWPTITEQFF
- 14 - TRBV12-3/TRBV12-4 CASRYTTSNTEAFF
- 15 - TRBV18 CASSPLPGDNSPLHF